This is a list of T cell receptor beta chains from one sample in a study of T cell repertoires in cytomegalovirus infection. TCRdb recomputed calls from the reads with MiXCR, one row per CDR3 protein. This table has about 490,000 distinct CDR3 sequences, more than 25% appearing once. The sequenced sample was PBMCs. These receptors came from a human donor in good health (CMV status not recorded). Some clones in this sample may be carry-over from other donors' samples. CDR3s include the opening cysteine and the closing phenylalanine or tryptophan. The order of the fields is J gene, V gene, clone size, D gene, CDR3 DNA, CDR3 protein. D genes are given only for firm matches. Expanded clones are given a class, and other clones once, few, many or no size at all.

J: TRBJ2-1
V: TRBV27
size: NA
D: NA
DNA: TGTGCCACGATCAGGGGACACAATGAGCAGTTCTTC
CDR3: CATIRGHNEQFF

J: TRBJ2-7
V: TRBV7-2
size: many
D: TRBD2
DNA: TGTGCCAGCAGCACACGGACTAGCGGGAGTGATTTTCTCTACGAGCAGTACTTC
CDR3: CASSTRTSGSDFLYEQYF

J: TRBJ2-5
V: TRBV11-2
size: few
D: TRBD2
DNA: TGTGCCAGCAGCCCCCGGGTCTCGACTAGCCTCCGGGAGACCCAGTACTTC
CDR3: CASSPRVSTSLRETQYF

J: TRBJ1-1
V: TRBV7-3
size: many
D: NA
DNA: TGTGCCAGCAGCGGAGGGTCGGGGGCGAACACTGAAGCTTTCTTT
CDR3: CASSGGSGANTEAFF

J: TRBJ2-5
V: TRBV7-2
size: many
D: NA
DNA: TGTGCCAGCAGCTTTGGTATAGGGATAACGGAGACCCAGTACTTC
CDR3: CASSFGIGITETQYF

J: TRBJ2-3
V: TRBV6-2/TRBV6-3
size: few
D: NA
DNA: TGTGCCAGCAGTAACCTTGGCGTGGGAGCCACAGATACGCAGTATTTT
CDR3: CASSNLGVGATDTQYF

J: TRBJ1-4
V: TRBV5-4
size: NA
D: TRBD1
DNA: TGTGCCAGCAGCCCGCAAGCCGGGCAGGGGGGTGAAAAACTGTTTTTT
CDR3: CASSPQAGQGGEKLFF

J: TRBJ1-6
V: TRBV7-2
size: few
D: NA
DNA: TGTGCCAGCAGCTTGAAACAGGGATCCTATAATTCACCCCTCCACTTT
CDR3: CASSLKQGSYNSPLHF

J: TRBJ2-5
V: TRBV20-1
size: NA
D: TRBD1
DNA: TGCAGTGCTAGATCAACAGGGGAGGAGACCCAGTACTTC
CDR3: CSARSTGEETQYF

J: TRBJ1-1
V: TRBV28
size: NA
D: NA
DNA: TGTGCCAGCAGTTTCCTGGAGTTTGAAGCTTTCTTT
CDR3: CASSFLEFEAFF

J: TRBJ1-2
V: TRBV6-1
size: NA
D: TRBD1
DNA: TGTGCCAGCAGGTCCGCCGGGACAGGGGGCGGAGGCTACACCTTC
CDR3: CASRSAGTGGGGYTF

J: TRBJ2-5
V: TRBV29-1
size: NA
D: TRBD1
DNA: TGCAGCGTAACGGGACAGGGTGGTTGGGAGACCCAGTACTTC
CDR3: CSVTGQGGWETQYF

J: TRBJ2-3
V: TRBV7-2
size: many
D: NA
DNA: TGTGCCAGCAGCCCATTCGATAGGGGGAGCTGGACAGATACGCAGTATTTT
CDR3: CASSPFDRGSWTDTQYF

J: TRBJ1-4
V: TRBV28
size: NA
D: TRBD1
DNA: TGTGCCAGCAGCCTCCAGGGGGCCTTTAATGAAAAACTGTTTTTT
CDR3: CASSLQGAFNEKLFF

J: TRBJ2-1
V: TRBV9
size: few
D: TRBD1
DNA: TGTGCCAGCAGCGTCATGATTGGGACAGGAAACAATGAGCAGTTCTTC
CDR3: CASSVMIGTGNNEQFF

J: TRBJ2-5
V: TRBV11-2
size: NA
D: TRBD1
DNA: TGTGCCAGCAGCTCCACCCCGGACAGGGGGGAGACCCAGTACTTC
CDR3: CASSSTPDRGETQYF

J: TRBJ2-7
V: TRBV14
size: NA
D: NA
DNA: TGTGCCAGCAGCCAAGGTCGGGACGGGACCTACGAGCAGTACTTC
CDR3: CASSQGRDGTYEQYF

J: TRBJ2-5
V: TRBV29-1
size: once
D: NA
DNA: TGCAGCGTTGACAATGGCCAAGAGACCCAGTACTTC
CDR3: CSVDNGQETQYF

J: TRBJ2-7
V: TRBV4-2
size: NA
D: TRBD2
DNA: TGTGCCAGCAGCCAATCACTAGCGGGAGAGTTCCTCTACTACGAGCAGTACTTC
CDR3: CASSQSLAGEFLYYEQYF

J: TRBJ1-1
V: TRBV7-2
size: NA
D: NA
DNA: TGTGCCAGCAGCTTAGATGGGGCCGTAACGGTAGCTTTCTTT
CDR3: CASSLDGAVTVAFF